The source of this TCR beta chain is a study of response to subunit inactivated influenza vaccine. Study outcomes and limitations: Authors suggested few new T cells are recruited by each seasonal influenza vaccination.

This CDR3 contains 18 residues. In germline, CDR1 is SGHRS, CDR2 YFSETQ. V gave up 0 bases and J gave up 4 bases, with 21 bases separating them. TCRdb re-called the RT-PCR reads through MiXCR, storing one row per CDR3 protein. The sample holds roughly 570,000 distinct CDR3 sequences, 10% to 15% seen once. This clonotype was counted only a few times. Its antigen remains unidentified. The chain is built from TRBV5-1 and TRBJ2-3, with D perhaps assigned TRBD1 or TRBD2 (5 bases each). The specimen was PBMCs from blood, collected roughly 6 weeks after vaccination. The sequence came from a man in his forties or fifties who received an inactivated influenza vaccine. The CDR3 sequence: CASSLAQKARGGPDTQYF. DNA of the CDR3: TGCGCCAGCAGCTTGGCCCAAAAGGCTAGGGGCGGGCCAGATACGCAGTATTTT.